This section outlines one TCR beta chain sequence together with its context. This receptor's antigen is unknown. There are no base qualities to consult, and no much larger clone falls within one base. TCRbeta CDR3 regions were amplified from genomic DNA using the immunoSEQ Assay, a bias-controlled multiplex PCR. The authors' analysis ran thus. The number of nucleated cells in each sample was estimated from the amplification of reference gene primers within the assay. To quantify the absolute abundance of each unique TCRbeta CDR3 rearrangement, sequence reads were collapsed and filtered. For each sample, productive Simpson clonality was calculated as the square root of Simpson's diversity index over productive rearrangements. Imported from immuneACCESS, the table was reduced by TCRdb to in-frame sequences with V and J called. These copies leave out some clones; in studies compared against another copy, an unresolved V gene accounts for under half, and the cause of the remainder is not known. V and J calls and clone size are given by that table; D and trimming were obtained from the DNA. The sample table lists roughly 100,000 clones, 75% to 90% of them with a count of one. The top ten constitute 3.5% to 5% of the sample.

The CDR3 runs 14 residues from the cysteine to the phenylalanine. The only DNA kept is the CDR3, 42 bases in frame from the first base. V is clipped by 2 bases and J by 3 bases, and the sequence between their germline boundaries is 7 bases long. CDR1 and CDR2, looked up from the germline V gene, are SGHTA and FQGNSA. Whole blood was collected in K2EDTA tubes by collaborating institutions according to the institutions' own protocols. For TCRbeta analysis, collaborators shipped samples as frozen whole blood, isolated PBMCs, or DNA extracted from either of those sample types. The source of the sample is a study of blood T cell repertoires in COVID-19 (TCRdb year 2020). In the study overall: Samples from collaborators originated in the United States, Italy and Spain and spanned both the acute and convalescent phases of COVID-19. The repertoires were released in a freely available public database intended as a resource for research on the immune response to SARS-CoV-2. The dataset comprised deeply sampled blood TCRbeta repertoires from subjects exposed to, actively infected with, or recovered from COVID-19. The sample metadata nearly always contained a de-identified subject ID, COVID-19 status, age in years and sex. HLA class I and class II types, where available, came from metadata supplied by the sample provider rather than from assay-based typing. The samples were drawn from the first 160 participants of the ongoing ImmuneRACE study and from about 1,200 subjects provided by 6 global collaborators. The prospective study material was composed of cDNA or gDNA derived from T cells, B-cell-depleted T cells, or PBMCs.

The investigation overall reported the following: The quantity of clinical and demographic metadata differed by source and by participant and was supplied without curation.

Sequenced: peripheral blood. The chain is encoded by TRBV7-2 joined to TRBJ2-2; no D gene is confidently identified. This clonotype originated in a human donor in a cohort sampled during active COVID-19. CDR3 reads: CASSLFGHTGELFF. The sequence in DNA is TGTGCCAGCAGCTTATTTGGGCACACCGGGGAGCTGTTTTTT.